The 28 T cell receptor beta chains listed next were all sequenced from one sample in a study of blood T cells in healthy people across ages. Primed by a sample-barcoded 5' primer and a J-beta primer mix, a second PCR proceeded for roughly 7 to 12 cycles. TCRdb re-called the 5' RACE reads with MiXCR, one entry per CDR3 protein. The table has around 1,800,000 distinct CDR3 sequences, 30% to 40% seen once. The material sequenced was blood. The receptor source for this set is a human donor in good health.

V usage is TRBV20-1 and J usage is TRBJ2-7, with TRBD2 matching 15 bases. The CDR3 runs 16 residues. Trimming cost V 6 bases and J 3 bases; bases outside gene matches: 9. Germline CDR1 and CDR2: DFQATT and SNEGSKA (reference sequence). The CDR3 DNA reads TGCAGTGCGAAAGGGACTAGCGGGGGGCCTATCTACGAGCAGTACTTC. Translation gives CSAKGTSGGPIYEQYF.

The chain has TRBV12-3 or TRBV12-4 and TRBJ2-7; possibly TRBD1 for D (6 bases). CDR3 length: 16 residues. The V gene lost 3 bases and the J gene lost 0 bases, with 15 bases spanning the gap. The CDR3 bases are TGTGCCAGCAGTTTCCTCCAGGGGATACACTCCTACGAGCAGTACTTC. Translation gives CASSFLQGIHSYEQYF.

The chain is built from TRBV4-3 and TRBJ2-6; D may be TRBD2 (6 bases). Germline CDR1 is LGHNA and CDR2 is YSLEER. V was trimmed by 1 base and J by 0 bases, leaving 10 bases between them. CDR3 length equals 17 residues. The CDR3 DNA sequence: TGCGCCAGCAGCCAAGCGGTGGGGGGCTCTGGGGCCAACGTCCTGACTTTC. Its translation is CASSQAVGGSGANVLTF.

The J gene is TRBJ2-7, the V gene TRBV23-1; possibly TRBD1 or TRBD2 for D (5 bases each). TRBV23-1 is sorted into the ORF group, with uncertain function. The CDR3 has 16 amino acids. V was shortened by 3 bases and J by 1 base, with 16 bases between the two germline ends. CDR3 DNA: TGCGCCAGCAGTCAGGACGGGGACGGCCTTTCCTACGAGCAGTACTTC. Encoded protein: CASSQDGDGLSYEQYF.

CDR3 nucleotides: TGTGCCAGCAGTTATACCTCCGATAGCGGGGGCCCCCGGAAGACCCAGTACTTC. Protein sequence: CASSYTSDSGGPRKTQYF. This rearrangement joins TRBV6-2 or TRBV6-3 to TRBJ2-5; 9 nucleotides line up with TRBD2. The CDR3 length is 18 residues. Germline trimming cut 3 bases from V and 6 bases from J; bases unmatched to any gene: 17. Germline-derived CDR1 and CDR2 are MNHEY and SVGEGT.

Details on this clonotype: A much larger clone lies a single base off, so this may be a read error. The rearrangement uses TRBV6-5 and TRBJ2-6; the D gene could be TRBD1 or TRBD2 (5 bases each). The CDR3 loop spans 16 amino acids. In germline, CDR1 is MNHEY, CDR2 SVGAGI. The CDR3 loop reads CASSYSIAFGANVRTF. In DNA form, the CDR3 reads TGTGCCAGCAGTTACTCCATAGCGTTTGGGGCCAACGTCCGGACTTTC.

The chain couples TRBV7-2 to TRBJ2-7; D may be TRBD2 (6 bases). The CDR3 is made up of 14 amino acids. From germline, CDR1 is SGHTA and CDR2 FQGNSA. Trimming cost V 6 bases and J 5 bases, with 17 bases left between them. In nucleotides, the CDR3 is TGTGCCAGCAGTCAGGGAGGTAGGACCGACGAGCAGTACTTC. Its translation is CASSQGGRTDEQYF.

This chain connects TRBV10-3 to TRBJ2-7, with 8 bases identical to TRBD1. Germline CDR1 ENHRY, CDR2 SYGVKD. With 4 bases clipped from V and 3 bases from J, the junction kept 5 bases outside the gene matches. The CDR3 extends over 14 amino acids. Written as DNA, the CDR3 is TGTGCCATCAGTGCCCGGGACAGGAACTACGAGCAGTACTTC. Protein sequence: CAISARDRNYEQYF.

The chain uses TRBV9 and TRBJ1-1; 7 bases are a match to TRBD1. The germline V gene encodes CDR1 SGDLS and CDR2 YYNGEE. Trimming at V came to 7 bases and at J to 0 bases, leaving 6 bases not matched to a gene. The CDR3 has 14 residues. The CDR3 spells CASGRGQMNTEAFF. Written as DNA, the CDR3 is TGTGCCAGCGGGCGGGGACAGATGAACACTGAAGCTTTCTTT.

The chain links TRBV10-3 to TRBJ2-7; the D is unclear. This CDR3 has 14 residues. Germline CDR1 ENHRY, CDR2 SYGVKD. The V end lost 10 bases, the J end lost 1 base, and 17 bases lay between the germline ends. CDR3 DNA sequence: TGTGCCACCAAATCCCCAGTTTTGTCCTACGAGCAGTACTTC. It specifies CATKSPVLSYEQYF.

This clonotype was seen more than once but under ten times. A much larger clone differs from this one at a single base, so this may be a read error. The chain is built from TRBV29-1 and TRBJ1-4, with D unresolved. V dropped 7 bases and J dropped 8 bases, with 17 bases sitting between them. The CDR3 runs 13 residues. Germline V CDR1 and CDR2: SQVTM, ANQGSEA. CDR3 nucleotides: TGCAGCGCTCAATCCGGTACCCGAGAAAAACTGTTTTTT. It specifies CSAQSGTREKLFF.

The rearrangement joins TRBV6-1 to TRBJ1-5; the D is unclear. Germline V CDR1 and CDR2: MNHNS, SASEGT. The CDR3 spans 16 residues. V lost 3 bases and J 2 bases, leaving 14 bases between the germline ends. The CDR3 DNA sequence: TGTGCCAGCAGTGACTGGGGATTGGGTGGCAATCAGCCCCAGCATTTT. Residues: CASSDWGLGGNQPQHF.

In regard to this clonotype: At one boundary the junction diverges from the germline segment, which might be a read error. The gene calls are TRBV20-1 and TRBJ2-7; D is possibly TRBD1 (6 bases). Germline CDR1 reads DFQATT; CDR2 reads SNEGSKA (reference sequence). The CDR3 consists of 16 residues. CDR3 residues: CSARDRDTGLSYEQYF. The CDR3 nucleotides are TGCAGCGCTAGAGATCGGGACACCGGTCTCTCCTACGAGCAGTACTTC.

This clonotype was seen a few times. The V call is TRBV7-9, the J call TRBJ1-1, with a weak D call TRBD1 (5 bases). V lost 6 bases and J lost 1, with 18 bases in between. This CDR3 has 16 residues. CDR1 and CDR2 from the germline V gene are SEHNR and FQNEAQ (reference sequence). The chain's CDR3 is CASSSPAEGWNTEAFF. The CDR3 DNA follows: TGTGCCAGCAGTTCCCCTGCGGAGGGGTGGAACACTGAAGCTTTCTTT.

V is TRBV24-1 and J is TRBJ2-3, with a weak D call TRBD1 (6 bases). V was trimmed by 7 bases and J by 2 bases, leaving 15 bases between them. The CDR3 runs 15 residues. Germline CDR1 reads KGHDR; CDR2 reads SFDVKD. CDR3 in amino acids: CATRSGVWDTDTQYF. The CDR3 nucleotides read TGTGCCACCAGATCAGGGGTTTGGGACACAGATACGCAGTATTTT.

This clonotype was counted a few times. J is TRBJ2-7 and V is TRBV4-1; D uncertain. The CDR3 runs to 15 residues. Deletions cut 0 bases from V and 4 bases from J, with 13 bases between. Germline lookup yields CDR1 MGHRA and CDR2 YSYEKL. CDR3 sequence (DNA): TGCGCCAGCAGCCAAGATAGTTTGGGTACATACGAGCAGTACTTC. Its protein product is CASSQDSLGTYEQYF.

With respect to this clonotype: Germline is not matched at one junction end, which may reflect a read error. The chain carries TRBV11-2 and TRBJ2-7; D may correspond to TRBD1 or TRBD2 (7 bases each). Germline CDR1 reads SGHAT; CDR2 reads FQNNGV. The CDR3 contains 16 residues. The DNA of the CDR3 is TGTGCCAGCAGCTTAGGGGGGGGACAGTTTCCCTACGGGCAGTACTTC. Translating it yields CASSLGGGQFPYGQYF.

The CDR3 loop is CASSRGSGGSYNEQFF. Here the CDR3 DNA reads TGTGCCAGCAGTCGGGGAAGCGGGGGGTCGTACAATGAGCAGTTCTTC. The chain uses TRBV6-2 or TRBV6-3 and TRBJ2-1; 9 nucleotides match TRBD2. The V gene's germline CDR1 is MNHEY and CDR2 SVGEGT. V shed 5 bases and J 4 bases; nucleotides not matched to a gene: 9. CDR3 length equals 16 residues.

This clonotype occurred a few times. J is TRBJ2-5 and V is TRBV7-2; D is unclear. V lost 3 bases and J 9 bases, leaving 11 bases between the germline ends. Looked up from germline, CDR1 is SGHTA and CDR2 is FQGNSA. The CDR3 contains 12 residues. CDR3 region: CASSLATFPQYF. In DNA form, the CDR3 reads TGTGCCAGCAGCTTGGCTACTTTCCCCCAGTACTTC.

V gene TRBV7-9 combines with J gene TRBJ1-2; D might be TRBD1 (5 bases). Germline V gene data show CDR1 as SEHNR and CDR2 as FQNEAQ (reference sequence). Trimming took 5 bases from V and 5 from J, leaving 15 bases between them. The CDR3 runs 14 residues. The CDR3 spells CASSPTGTQYGYTF. CDR3 bases: TGTGCCAGCAGCCCAACCGGGACGCAGTATGGCTACACCTTC.

The V call is TRBV3-1, the J call TRBJ2-5; D uncertain. The germline V and J ends were trimmed by 0 bases and 12 bases, with 14 bases remaining between them. CDR1 and CDR2 (germline): LGHDT, YNNKEL (reference sequence). This CDR3 region has 13 residues. The CDR3 DNA sequence: TGTGCCAGCAGCCAAGATCTAGTATCGCGGAAGTACTTC. Translated, it gives CASSQDLVSRKYF.

Concerning this clonotype itself: The germline gene is not matched at one end of the junction; a read error may be the cause. This chain connects TRBV9 to TRBJ2-4; D call uncertain. The CDR3 extends over 14 amino acids. From germline, CDR1 is SGDLS and CDR2 YYNGEE. Written as DNA, the CDR3 is TGTACCAGCAGCCTAAACTCGAACGGAAACATTCAGTACTTC. Translating gives CTSSLNSNGNIQYF. Filled out from reference TRBV9 and TRBJ2-4, the complete variable domain reads DSGVTQTPKHLITATGQRVTLRCSPRSGDLSVYWYQQSLDQGLQFLIQYYNGEERAKGNILERFSAQQFPDLHSELNLSSLELGDSALYFCTSSLNSNGNIQYFGAGTRLSVL.

J is TRBJ2-3 and V is TRBV4-3, with 11 bases that match TRBD1. The germline V gene encodes CDR1 LGHNA and CDR2 YSLEER. After removal of 2 bases from V and 5 bases from J, the junction contained 6 bases not matched to a gene. CDR3 length: 16 residues. Here the CDR3 DNA reads TGCGCCAGCAGCCAACCGGACAGGGGGCTCGGAGATACGCAGTATTTT. Translating gives CASSQPDRGLGDTQYF.

This clonotype has a handful of counts. This CDR3 reads CASSLGTLDVDEQYF. The DNA of the CDR3 is TGCGCCAGCAGCCTAGGGACTCTGGATGTCGACGAGCAGTACTTC. The chain is built from TRBV5-1 and TRBJ2-5; D is possibly TRBD2 (6 bases). The DNA end is a closer match to TRBJ2-7, so the J assignment may be wrong. CDR3 length equals 15 residues. The germline CDR1 and CDR2 sequences are SGHRS and YFSETQ.

This clonotype was seen more than once but under ten times. The genes are TRBV5-5 and TRBJ1-4; a possible D gene is TRBD1 (6 bases). This CDR3 region has 14 residues. V was clipped by 6 bases and J by 4 bases, with 13 bases between them. The V gene's germline CDR1 is SGHKS and CDR2 YYEKEE (reference sequence). Here the CDR3 reads CASNQGSRNEKLFF. The CDR3 coding sequence is TGTGCCAGCAACCAGGGGAGCCGTAATGAAAAACTGTTTTTT. Based on the CDR3 plus reference TRBV5-5 and TRBJ1-4, the full variable domain is DAGVTQSPTHLIKTRGQQVTLRCSPISGHKSVSWYQQVLGQGPQFIFQYYEKEERGRGNFPDRFSARQFPNYSSELNVNALLLGDSALYLCASNQGSRNEKLFFGSGTQLSVL.

The J gene is TRBJ1-1, the V gene TRBV14, with D hard to call. The CDR3 is made up of 15 amino acids. V was cut by 3 bases and J by 6 bases, with 17 bases left in between. CDR1 is SGHDN, CDR2 FVKESK, per germline. CDR3: CASSHRSHVPAEAFF. In nucleotides, the CDR3 is TGTGCCAGCAGCCATCGGTCCCACGTACCCGCTGAAGCTTTCTTT. Based on the CDR3 plus reference TRBV14 and TRBJ1-1, the full variable domain is EAGVTQFPSHSVIEKGQTVTLRCDPISGHDNLYWYRRVMGKEIKFLLHFVKESKQDESGMPNNRFLAERTGGTYSTLKVQPAELEDSGVYFCASSHRSHVPAEAFFGQGTRLTVV.

This clonotype was observed a handful of times. The V gene is TRBV2, the J gene TRBJ2-3, with 10 bases matching TRBD1. CDR1 is SNHLY, CDR2 FYNNEI, per germline. V was pared by 2 bases and J by 4 bases, with 9 bases of the junction left unmatched. The CDR3 consists of 17 residues. CDR3 bases: TGTGCCAGCAGTGAAAGTTCATGGGACAGGGGTGCAGATACGCAGTATTTT. Translating gives CASSESSWDRGADTQYF. The whole variable domain, filled in from reference TRBV2 and TRBJ2-3, reads EPEVTQTPSHQVTQMGQEVILRCVPISNHLYFYWYRQILGQKVEFLVSFYNNEISEKSEIFDDQFSVERPDGSNFTLKIRSTKLEDSAMYFCASSESSWDRGADTQYFGPGTRLTVL.

V gene TRBV28 combines with J gene TRBJ2-1, with a weak D call TRBD1 (6 bases). Looked up from germline, CDR1 is MDHEN and CDR2 is SYDVKM. Between the trimmed V and J ends, which lost 6 bases and 0 bases, there was a span of 15 bases. The CDR3 is 16 amino acids. The CDR3 bases are TGTGCCAGCAGGACAGGCCCCCTTAGCTCCTACAATGAGCAGTTCTTC. Residues: CASRTGPLSSYNEQFF. Using reference TRBV28 and TRBJ2-1 for the parts outside the CDR3, the full variable domain is DVKVTQSSRYLVKRTGEKVFLECVQDMDHENMFWYRQDPGLGLRLIYFSYDVKMKEKGDIPEGYSVSREKKERFSLILESASTNQTSMYLCASRTGPLSSYNEQFFGPGTRLTVL.